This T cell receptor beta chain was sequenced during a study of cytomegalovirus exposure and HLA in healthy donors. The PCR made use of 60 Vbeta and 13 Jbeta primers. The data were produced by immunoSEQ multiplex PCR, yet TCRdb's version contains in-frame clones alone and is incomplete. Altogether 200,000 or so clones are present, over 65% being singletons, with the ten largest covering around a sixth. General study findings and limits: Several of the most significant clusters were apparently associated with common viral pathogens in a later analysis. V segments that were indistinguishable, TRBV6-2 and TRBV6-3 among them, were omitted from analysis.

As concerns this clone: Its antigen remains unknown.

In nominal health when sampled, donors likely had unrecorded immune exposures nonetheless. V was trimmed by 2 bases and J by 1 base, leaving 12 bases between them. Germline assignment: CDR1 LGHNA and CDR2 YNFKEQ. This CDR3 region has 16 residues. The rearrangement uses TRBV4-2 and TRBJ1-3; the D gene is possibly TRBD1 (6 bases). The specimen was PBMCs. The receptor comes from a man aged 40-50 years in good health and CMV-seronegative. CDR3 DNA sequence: TGTGCCAGCAGCCAACTATCTCAGGGGTCTGGAAACACCATATATTTT. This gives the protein CASSQLSQGSGNTIYF.